The 16 T cell receptor beta chains reported below all come from one sample, sequenced in a study of cytomegalovirus exposure and HLA in healthy donors. PCR involved 60 Vbeta and 13 Jbeta primers. The assay was immunoSEQ multiplex PCR, and TCRdb's table has in-frame clones only and misses some. The sample lists 110,000 to 150,000 clones, about three quarters occurring once. The sample was PBMCs. These receptors were collected from a male donor in good health and CMV-seronegative.

This chain links TRBV6-5 with TRBJ1-3; D remains ambiguous. Germline V lookup: CDR1 MNHEY, CDR2 SVGAGI. The CDR3 totals 16 residues. The V and J ends lost 0 bases and 2 bases respectively, with 11 bases between them. DNA of the CDR3: TGTGCCAGCAGTTACTCTGAGGAGTCAGCTGGAAACACCATATATTTT. It encodes CASSYSEESAGNTIYF.

This clone was observed a few times. J is TRBJ1-3 and V is TRBV7-6; possible D gene TRBD1, 6 bases. V lost 2 bases to trimming and J lost 10 bases, with 12 bases between them. Germline lookup yields CDR1 SGHVS and CDR2 FNYEAQ. This CDR3 spans 13 amino acids. CDR3: CASSLPGQGTIYF. In DNA, the CDR3 is TGTGCCAGCAGCTTACCGGGGCAGGGGACCATATATTTT.

V is TRBV28 and J is TRBJ2-7; D is uncertain. V shed 5 bases and J shed 2 bases, with 13 bases lying between them. The CDR3 totals 14 residues. Germline lookup yields CDR1 MDHEN and CDR2 SYDVKM. CDR3 residues: CASSRSGSTYEQYF. CDR3 nucleotides: TGTGCCAGCAGTCGTTCCGGGTCAACCTACGAGCAGTACTTC.

This chain joins TRBV19 and TRBJ2-1, with 11 bases fitting TRBD2. This CDR3 is 14 amino acids long. V lost 8 bases, J lost 7 bases, and 7 bases stayed unmatched. Germline CDR1 reads LNHDA; CDR2 reads SQIVND (reference sequence). CDR3 sequence: CASVPGLAENEQFF. CDR3 bases: TGTGCCAGTGTTCCGGGACTAGCGGAGAATGAGCAGTTCTTC.

The chain employs TRBV7-2 and TRBJ1-2, with 9 positions matching TRBD1. Germline V gene data show CDR1 as SGHTA and CDR2 as FQGNSA. CDR3 size: 13 residues. Trimming took 4 bases from V and 5 from J; bases not matched to a gene: 2. Here the CDR3 reads CASSYGTGYGYTF. In nucleotides, the CDR3 is TGTGCCAGCAGCTACGGGACAGGGTATGGCTACACCTTC.

CDR3: CASSSQVGGRTDTQYF. The CDR3 DNA is TGTGCCAGCAGCTCCCAAGTGGGAGGGCGAACAGATACGCAGTATTTT. The J gene is TRBJ2-3, the V gene TRBV9, with 7 bases that match TRBD2. Germline values: CDR1 SGDLS, CDR2 YYNGEE. J was trimmed by 3 bases and V by 4 bases; bases with no gene match: 11. This CDR3 region has 16 residues.

The chain is built from TRBV18 and TRBJ2-7; possibly TRBD1 for D (5 bases). The length of the CDR3 is 14 residues. Trimming removed 1 base at V and 5 bases at J, with 12 bases between. Per germline, CDR1 KGHSH and CDR2 LQKENI. CDR3: CASSPLAREDEQYF. CDR3 DNA sequence: TGTGCCAGCTCACCACTGGCCAGGGAAGACGAGCAGTACTTC.

The chain joins TRBV11-1 to TRBJ2-5, with 7 bases fitting TRBD1. The trim removed 5 bases at V and 3 bases at J, leaving 9 bases unmatched. The CDR3 length is 15 residues. Germline V gene lookup returns CDR1 SGHAT and CDR2 FQDESV (reference sequence). The CDR3 bases are TGTGCCAGCAGCGGATCGACAGGGATCGAAGAGACCCAGTACTTC. Amino acids: CASSGSTGIEETQYF.

Note on this clone: Relative to the germline gene, one junction end is altered; a read error may explain this. CDR3 region: CSSSLVRGLAGGDEQFF. In DNA form, the CDR3 reads TGTTCCAGCAGCTTAGTACGGGGACTAGCGGGGGGCGATGAGCAGTTCTTC. The chain recombines TRBV7-9 with TRBJ2-1; 15 bases are a match to TRBD2. Germline V gene sequence: CDR1 SEHNR, CDR2 FQNEAQ (reference sequence). CDR3 length: 17 amino acids.

This clone has a single count. The chain employs TRBV27 and TRBJ1-2; D ambiguous. V lost 5 bases and J lost 4, with 17 bases in between. This CDR3 contains 15 residues. CDR1 and CDR2 (germline): MNHEY, SMNVEV (reference sequence). For the CDR3, the DNA is TGTGCCAGCAGTATACAAGGAGAAGGAGGCTATGGCTACACCTTC. Its translation: CASSIQGEGGYGYTF.

The genes are TRBV19 and TRBJ2-7; 8 bases match TRBD2. CDR1 LNHDA and CDR2 SQIVND come from the germline V gene (reference sequence). V lost 3 bases and J lost 2; bases outside the gene matches: 6. The CDR3 contains 15 residues. DNA of the CDR3: TGTGCCAGTAGTATGGCGGCGGGGGGAACCTACGAGCAGTACTTC. Translated, it gives CASSMAAGGTYEQYF.

The V gene is TRBV7-2, the J gene TRBJ1-3; D is possibly TRBD1 (5 bases). The CDR3 has 16 residues. Germline V CDR1 and CDR2: SGHTA, FQGNSA. Between the trimmed V and J ends, which lost 3 bases and 8 bases, there was a span of 20 bases. CDR3 nucleotides: TGTGCCAGCAGCTTGGGGGGGGGAGGCAGTCTGTACACCATATATTTT. This sequence encodes CASSLGGGGSLYTIYF.

The chain employs TRBV19 and TRBJ2-7, with 7 bases lining up with TRBD1. The germline CDR1 and CDR2 sequences are LNHDA and SQIVND (reference sequence). The CDR3 length is 14 residues. The ends lost 5 bases at V and 3 bases at J; junction bases unmatched: 7. The CDR3 region is CASSSRDRYYEQYF. In DNA form, the CDR3 reads TGTGCCAGTAGTTCTCGGGACAGATACTACGAGCAGTACTTC. The full variable domain, its missing parts supplied by reference TRBV19 and TRBJ2-7, is DGGITQSPKYLFRKEGQNVTLSCEQNLNHDAMYWYRQDPGQGLRLIYYSQIVNDFQKGDIAEGYSVSREKKESFPLTVTSAQKNPTAFYLCASSSRDRYYEQYFGPGTRLTVT.

This chain's CDR3 is CASSPPWGGAFF. The DNA for the CDR3 is TGTGCCAGCAGCCCCCCGTGGGGGGGAGCTTTCTTT. The chain employs TRBV14 and TRBJ1-1; possible D gene TRBD1, 5 bases. The CDR3 contains 12 residues. Germline-derived CDR1 and CDR2 are SGHDN and FVKESK. V was cut by 4 bases and J by 10 bases, with 13 bases left in between.

This chain joins TRBV6-1 and TRBJ2-1; D possibly corresponds to TRBD2 (7 bases). Trimming took off 2 bases at V and 8 bases at J, with 34 bases between the two ends. The germline V gene has CDR1 MNHNS and CDR2 SASEGT. This CDR3 comprises 21 residues. CDR3 protein: CASSEKRTGMGGGGARYEQFF. Here the CDR3 DNA reads TGTGCCAGCAGTGAAAAAAGAACGGGAATGGGAGGGGGAGGGGCAAGGTATGAGCAGTTCTTC.

This chain uses TRBV19 with TRBJ1-5; unclear D gene. From germline, CDR1 is LNHDA and CDR2 SQIVND (reference sequence). The CDR3 length is 13 residues. The V and J ends lost 4 bases and 3 bases respectively, with 7 bases between them. DNA of the CDR3: TGTGCCAGTAGTACAGTTATCAATCAGCCCCAGCATTTT. Encoded protein: CASSTVINQPQHF. The whole variable domain, filled in from reference TRBV19 and TRBJ1-5, reads DGGITQSPKYLFRKEGQNVTLSCEQNLNHDAMYWYRQDPGQGLRLIYYSQIVNDFQKGDIAEGYSVSREKKESFPLTVTSAQKNPTAFYLCASSTVINQPQHFGDGTRLSIL.